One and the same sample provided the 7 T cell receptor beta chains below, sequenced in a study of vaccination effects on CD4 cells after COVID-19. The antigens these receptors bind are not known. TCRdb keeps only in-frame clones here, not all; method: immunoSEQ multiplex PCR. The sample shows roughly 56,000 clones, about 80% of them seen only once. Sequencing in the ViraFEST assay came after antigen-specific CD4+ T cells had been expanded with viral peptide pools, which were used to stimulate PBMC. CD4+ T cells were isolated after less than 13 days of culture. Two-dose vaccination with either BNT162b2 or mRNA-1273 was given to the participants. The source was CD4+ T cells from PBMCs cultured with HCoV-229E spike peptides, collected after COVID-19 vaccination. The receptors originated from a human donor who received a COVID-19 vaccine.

CDR3 region: CASSIAGVGTEAFF. For the CDR3, the DNA is TGTGCCAGTAGTATAGCAGGGGTTGGCACTGAAGCTTTCTTT. V is TRBV19 and J is TRBJ1-1; TRBD1 is a possible D gene (6 bases). There are 14 residues in the CDR3. V lost 1 base and J 4 bases, leaving 10 bases between the germline ends. Germline V lookup: CDR1 LNHDA, CDR2 SQIVND (reference sequence).

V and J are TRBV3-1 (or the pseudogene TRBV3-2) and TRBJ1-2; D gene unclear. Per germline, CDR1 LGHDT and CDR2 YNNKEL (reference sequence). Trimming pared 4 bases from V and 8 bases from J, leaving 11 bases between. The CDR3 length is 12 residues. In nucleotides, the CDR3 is TGTGCCAGCAGCCGAGAGTTTAGGGGCTACACCTTC. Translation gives CASSREFRGYTF.

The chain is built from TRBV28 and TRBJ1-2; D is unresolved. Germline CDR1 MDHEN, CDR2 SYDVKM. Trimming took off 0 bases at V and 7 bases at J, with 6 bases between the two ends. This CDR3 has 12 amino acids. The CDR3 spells CASSLWRGGYTF. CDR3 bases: TGTGCCAGCAGTTTATGGCGGGGTGGCTACACCTTC.

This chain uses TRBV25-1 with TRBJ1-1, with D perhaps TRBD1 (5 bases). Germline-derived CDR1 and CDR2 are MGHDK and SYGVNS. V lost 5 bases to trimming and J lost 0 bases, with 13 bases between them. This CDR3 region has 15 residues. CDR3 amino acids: CASSRAGNMNTEAFF. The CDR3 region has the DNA TGTGCCAGCAGTAGGGCAGGGAACATGAACACTGAAGCTTTCTTT.

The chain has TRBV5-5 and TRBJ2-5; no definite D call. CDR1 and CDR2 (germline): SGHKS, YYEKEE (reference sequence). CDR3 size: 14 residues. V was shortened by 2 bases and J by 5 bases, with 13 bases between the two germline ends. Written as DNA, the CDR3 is TGTGCCAGCAGCTTCTTAGTGAGTGGGGAGACCCAGTACTTC. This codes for CASSFLVSGETQYF.

The CDR3 reads CASSQDPGQGYGYTF. CDR3 in DNA: TGCGCCAGCAGCCAAGATCCCGGACAGGGATATGGCTACACCTTC. The rearrangement joins TRBV4-3 to TRBJ1-2; 8 nucleotides line up with TRBD1. V gave up 0 bases and J gave up 5 bases; unmatched junction bases: 5. Germline assignment: CDR1 LGHNA and CDR2 YSLEER. The CDR3 extends over 15 amino acids.

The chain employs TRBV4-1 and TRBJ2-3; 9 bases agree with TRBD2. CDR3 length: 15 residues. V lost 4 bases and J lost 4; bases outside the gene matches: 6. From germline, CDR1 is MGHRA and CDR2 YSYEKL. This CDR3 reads CASSPMGLAPDTQYF. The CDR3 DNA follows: TGCGCCAGCAGCCCAATGGGACTAGCCCCAGATACGCAGTATTTT.